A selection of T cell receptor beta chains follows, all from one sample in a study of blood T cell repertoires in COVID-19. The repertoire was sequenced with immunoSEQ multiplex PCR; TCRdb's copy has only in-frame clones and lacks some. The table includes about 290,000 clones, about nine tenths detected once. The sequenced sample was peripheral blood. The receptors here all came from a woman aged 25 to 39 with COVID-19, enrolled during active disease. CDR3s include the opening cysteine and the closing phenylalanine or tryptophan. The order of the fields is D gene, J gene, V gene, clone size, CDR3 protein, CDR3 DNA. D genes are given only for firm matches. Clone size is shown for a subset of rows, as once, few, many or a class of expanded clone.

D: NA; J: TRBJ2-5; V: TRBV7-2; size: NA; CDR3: CASSLGGVRRETQYF; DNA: TGTGCCAGCAGCTTAGGGGGGGTACGTCGAGAGACCCAGTACTTC
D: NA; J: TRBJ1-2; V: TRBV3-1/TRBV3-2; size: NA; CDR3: CASSQSRVGYTF; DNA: TGTGCCAGCAGCCAAAGCAGGGTCGGCTACACCTTC
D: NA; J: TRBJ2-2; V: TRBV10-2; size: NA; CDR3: CAGGAAGELFF; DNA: TGCGCGGGGGGGGCGGCCGGGGAGCTGTTTTTT
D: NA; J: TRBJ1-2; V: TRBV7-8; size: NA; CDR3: CASSLQGHGYTF; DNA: TGTGCCAGCAGCTTACAGGGGCATGGCTACACCTTC
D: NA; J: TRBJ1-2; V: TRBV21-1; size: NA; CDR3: CASSNTLGLRNYGYTF; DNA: TGTGCCAGCAGCAACACCCTTGGACTGCGCAACTATGGCTACACCTTC
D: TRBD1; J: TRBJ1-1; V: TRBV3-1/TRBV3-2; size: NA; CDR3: CASSHRGTAIEAFF; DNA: TGTGCCAGCAGCCATCGTGGGACAGCGATTGAAGCTTTCTTT
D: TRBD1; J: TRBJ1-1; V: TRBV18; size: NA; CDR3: CASSSQTGGGSTEAFF; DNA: TGTGCCAGCTCATCACAGACAGGGGGCGGAAGCACTGAAGCTTTCTTT
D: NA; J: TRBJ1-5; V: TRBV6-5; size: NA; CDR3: CASSNSPWQPQHF; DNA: TGTGCCAGCAGTAACAGCCCCTGGCAGCCCCAGCATTTT
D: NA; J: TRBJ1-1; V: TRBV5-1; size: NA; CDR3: CASSLASRVLGTEAFF; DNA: TGCGCCAGCAGCTTGGCCTCTCGGGTCCTTGGGACTGAAGCTTTCTTT
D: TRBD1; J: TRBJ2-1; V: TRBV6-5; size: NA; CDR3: CASKGQGAREQFF; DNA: TGTGCCAGCAAAGGCCAGGGGGCGAGGGAGCAGTTCTTC
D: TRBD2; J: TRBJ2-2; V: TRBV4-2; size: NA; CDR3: CASSPAGGGTGELFF; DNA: TGTGCCAGCAGCCCCGCGGGGGGGGGCACCGGGGAGCTGTTTTTT
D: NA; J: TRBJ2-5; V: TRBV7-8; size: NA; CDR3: CASSLSGPETQYF; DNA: TGTGCCAGCAGCTTATCAGGCCCCGAGACCCAGTACTTC
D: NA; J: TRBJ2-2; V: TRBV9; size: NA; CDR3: CASSAAGTSIGELFF; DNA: TGTGCCAGCAGCGCTGCCGGGACTTCGATCGGGGAGCTGTTTTTT
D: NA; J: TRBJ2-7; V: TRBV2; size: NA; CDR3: CASSANHEQYF; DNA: TGTGCCAGCAGCGCTAACCACGAGCAGTACTTC
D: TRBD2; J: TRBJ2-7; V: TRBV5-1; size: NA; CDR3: CASRVGLAATYEQYF; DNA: TGCGCCAGCAGAGTAGGACTAGCGGCAACCTACGAGCAGTACTTC
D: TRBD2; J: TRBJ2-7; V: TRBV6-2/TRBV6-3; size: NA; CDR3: CASSYSKRLATEQYF; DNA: TGTGCCAGCAGTTACTCGAAGAGACTAGCGACCGAGCAGTACTTC
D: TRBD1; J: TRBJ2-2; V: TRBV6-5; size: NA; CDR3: CARGTGNTGELFF; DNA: TGTGCCAGGGGGACAGGGAACACCGGGGAGCTGTTTTTT
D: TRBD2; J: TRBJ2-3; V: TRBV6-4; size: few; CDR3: CASSASPASGTDTQYF; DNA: TGTGCCAGCAGTGCCTCCCCGGCTAGCGGAACAGATACGCAGTATTTT
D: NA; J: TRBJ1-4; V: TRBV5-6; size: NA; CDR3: CASSLDRNEKLFF; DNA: TGTGCCAGCAGCTTGGATCGGAATGAAAAACTGTTTTTT
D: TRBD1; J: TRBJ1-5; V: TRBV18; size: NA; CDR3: CASSPGTGRLSDQPQHF; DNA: TGTGCCAGCTCACCAGGGACAGGGAGGCTTTCGGATCAGCCCCAGCATTTT
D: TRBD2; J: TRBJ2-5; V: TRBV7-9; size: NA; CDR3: CASSSGGETQYF; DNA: TGTGCCAGCAGCTCGGGAGGGGAGACCCAGTACTTC
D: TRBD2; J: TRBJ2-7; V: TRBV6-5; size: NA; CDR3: CASSYSEAGPSYEQYF; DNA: TGTGCCAGCAGTTACTCGGAAGCGGGGCCCTCCTACGAGCAGTACTTC
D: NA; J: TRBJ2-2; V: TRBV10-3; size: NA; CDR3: CAISDQGSNTGELFF; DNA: TGTGCCATCAGTGACCAGGGGTCAAACACCGGGGAGCTGTTTTTT
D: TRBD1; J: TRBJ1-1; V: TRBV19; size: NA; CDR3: CASSTQGALNTEAFF; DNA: TGTGCCAGTAGTACCCAGGGGGCCTTGAACACTGAAGCTTTCTTT
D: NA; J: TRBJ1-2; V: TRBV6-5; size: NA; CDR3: CASREVNYGYTF; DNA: TGTGCCAGCAGGGAGGTTAACTATGGCTACACCTTC
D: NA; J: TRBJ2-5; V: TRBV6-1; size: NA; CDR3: CASSEMWGAETQYF; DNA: TGTGCCAGCAGTGAAATGTGGGGAGCGGAGACCCAGTACTTC
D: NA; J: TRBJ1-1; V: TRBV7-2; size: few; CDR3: CASSLGRASSLMNTEAFF; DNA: TGTGCCAGCAGCCTAGGGAGGGCCTCTTCCCTTATGAACACTGAAGCTTTCTTT
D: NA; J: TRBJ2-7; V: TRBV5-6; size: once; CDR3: CASSSWRAETITYEQYF; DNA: TGTGCCAGCAGCTCGTGGAGGGCAGAAACGATTACCTACGAGCAGTACTTC
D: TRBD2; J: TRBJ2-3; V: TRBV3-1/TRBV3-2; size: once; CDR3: CASGLAGSTDTQYF; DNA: TGTGCCAGTGGACTAGCGGGGAGCACAGATACGCAGTATTTT
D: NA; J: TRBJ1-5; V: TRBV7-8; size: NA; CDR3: CASSLNRVGQPQHF; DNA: TGTGCCAGCAGCTTAAACAGGGTTGGTCAGCCCCAGCATTTT
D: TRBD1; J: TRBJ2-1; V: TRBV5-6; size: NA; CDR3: CASSFRQGTYNEQFF; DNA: TGTGCCAGCAGCTTTAGACAGGGGACCTACAATGAGCAGTTCTTC
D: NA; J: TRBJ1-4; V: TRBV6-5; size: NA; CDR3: CASSRQLAEEKLFF; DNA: TGTGCCAGCAGTAGACAGTTAGCGGAGGAAAAACTGTTTTTT
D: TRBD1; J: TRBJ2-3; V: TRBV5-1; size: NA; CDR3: CASSLDGQGSTDTQYF; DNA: TGCGCCAGCAGCTTGGACGGACAGGGGAGCACAGATACGCAGTATTTT
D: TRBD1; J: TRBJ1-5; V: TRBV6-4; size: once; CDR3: CASSKQGTPGASNQPQHF; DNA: TGTGCCAGCAGCAAACAGGGGACCCCCGGAGCAAGCAATCAGCCCCAGCATTTT